This T cell receptor (beta chain) was captured in a study of T cell responses to AZD1222 COVID-19 vaccine (dated by TCRdb to the early 2020s). Regarding the research as a whole: A total of more than 230 trial participants underwent TCR sequencing, of whom 207 received two doses of AZD1222 and about 26 received two doses of the MenACWY control vaccine. Trial participants were enrolled by age into subgroups of 18-55, 56-69 and 70-plus years, and around 150, 28 and 57 TCR-sequenced participants, respectively, were included in these subgroups. Study-wide findings and limitations: Only a handful of AZD1222 recipients were SARS-CoV-2 seropositive at baseline, limiting conclusions about previously exposed vaccinees. Because no day 14 peak-response samples were available, the repertoires could be characterized only after the peak T cell response. After two AZD1222 doses, spike-specific TCR breadth and depth were significantly higher than at day 0 and than in MenACWY recipients. Reportedly, close to half of the unique spike-specific TCRs recognized epitopes lying outside the regions that are mutated in the B.1.351 and B.1.1.7 variants. Most participants were white British and females outnumbered males, and the authors suggested that clonal diversity may have been underestimated. The whole spike protein was spanned by vaccine-associated CD4 TCRs, and dominant responses were seen in regions 160-218 and 743-854. The 56-69-year group was small, and its depth increase did not reach significance, likely because of low power.

The CDR3 regions of human TCRbeta chains were analyzed by immunosequencing. As for the authors' bioinformatics: TCRs in the repertoires were compared against a reference library of SARS-CoV-2-specific TCRs that had been generated with the MIRA antigen-specificity platform. Breadth was defined as the fraction of unique TCRs that were SARS-CoV-2-associated. Depth was defined as the fraction of total T cells that were SARS-CoV-2-associated. Using the MIRA data, each spike-specific TCR was assigned both to the spike region to which the TCR was reactive and to a CD4 or CD8 class. Log10-transformed breadth and depth values were compared by one-way ANOVA with Sidak's multiple comparisons tests. The source is immuneACCESS, and TCRdb retained only in-frame sequences with V and J called. Part of the clones is not carried over; for the studies checked, unresolved V genes explain less than half of this, and the remainder is unexplained. V and J calls and clone size come straight from that table; D and trimming were deduced from the DNA. The sample data list 95,000 to 100,000 clones, and approximately 89% of these were observed just once. Of the sample, about 8.1% is held by the ten largest clones.

V is clipped by 5 bases and J by 4 bases, and the sequence between their germline boundaries is 14 bases long. Via the germline V gene, CDR1 is SGHAT and CDR2 FQNNGV. Including cysteine and phenylalanine, the CDR3 has 14 amino acids. The sequence is cut down to CDR3 DNA, 42 bases in frame from base 1. With respect to this clone: The antigen it binds to is not known. Nothing much larger sits one base from this clone, and base qualities are not available.

The sample's time point label, decoded: about 28 days (+/-7) after the second vaccine dose. AZD1222 recipients whose second dose came at about 4 weeks and those whose second dose came at about 12 weeks were combined into one group, since spike-specific TCR depth and breadth did not differ between the two schedules. Samples from vaccinated people were obtained from the UK trials COV001 and COV002, which included a single-blind randomized controlled phase 2/3 trial of AZD1222 (ChAdOx1 nCoV-19) in healthy adults. For TCRbeta chain sequencing, PBMC samples from trial participants were taken at day 0 and at day 28 after the second dose.

The sample here was peripheral blood, taken 28 days after the second AZD1222 dose. The rearrangement combines TRBV11-2 with TRBJ2-5, and perhaps TRBD2 as D gene, on 5 matching bases. This TCR came from an adult who received the AZD1222 COVID-19 vaccine. The CDR3 region has the sequence CASSLNAAGETQYF. The sequence in DNA is TGTGCCAGCAGCCTTAATGCGGCGGGAGAGACCCAGTACTTC.